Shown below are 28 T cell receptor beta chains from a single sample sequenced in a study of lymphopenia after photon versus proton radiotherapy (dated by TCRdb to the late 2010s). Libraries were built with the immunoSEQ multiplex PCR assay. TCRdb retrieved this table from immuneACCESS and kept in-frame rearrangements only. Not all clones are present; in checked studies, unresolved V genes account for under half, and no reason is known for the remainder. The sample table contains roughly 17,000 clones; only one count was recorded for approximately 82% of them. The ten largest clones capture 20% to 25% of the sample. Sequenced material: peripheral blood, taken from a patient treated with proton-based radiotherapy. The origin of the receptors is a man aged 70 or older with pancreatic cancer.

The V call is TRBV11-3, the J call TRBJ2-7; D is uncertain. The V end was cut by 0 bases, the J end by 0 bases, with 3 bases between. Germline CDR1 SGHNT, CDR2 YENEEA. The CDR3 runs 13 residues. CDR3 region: CASSLDHSYEQYF. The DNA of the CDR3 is TGTGCCAGCAGCTTAGACCACTCCTACGAGCAGTACTTC. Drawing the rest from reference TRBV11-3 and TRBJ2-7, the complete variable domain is EAGVVQSPRYKIIEKKQPVAFWCNPISGHNTLYWYLQNLGQGPELLIRYENEEAVDDSQLPKDRFSAERLKGVDSTLKIQPAELGDSAVYLCASSLDHSYEQYFGPGTRLTVT.

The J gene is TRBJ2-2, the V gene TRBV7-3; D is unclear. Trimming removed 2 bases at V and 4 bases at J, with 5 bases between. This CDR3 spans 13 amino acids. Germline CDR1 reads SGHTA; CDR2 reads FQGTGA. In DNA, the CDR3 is TGTGCCAGCAGCTTACAAGCCACCGGGGAGCTGTTTTTT. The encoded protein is CASSLQATGELFF.

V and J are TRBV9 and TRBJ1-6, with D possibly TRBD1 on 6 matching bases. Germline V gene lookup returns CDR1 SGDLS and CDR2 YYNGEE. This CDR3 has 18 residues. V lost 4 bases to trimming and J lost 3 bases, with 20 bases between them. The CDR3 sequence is CASSPEGGSENYNSPLHF. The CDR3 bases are TGTGCCAGCAGCCCAGAGGGGGGTTCCGAGAACTATAATTCACCCCTCCACTTT.

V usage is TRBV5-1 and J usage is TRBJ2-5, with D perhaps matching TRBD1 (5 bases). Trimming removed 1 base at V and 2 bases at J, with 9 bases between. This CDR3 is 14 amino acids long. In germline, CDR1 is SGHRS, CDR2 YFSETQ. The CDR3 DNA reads TGCGCCAGCAGCTTGACAGGATGGCAAGAGACCCAGTACTTC. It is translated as CASSLTGWQETQYF.

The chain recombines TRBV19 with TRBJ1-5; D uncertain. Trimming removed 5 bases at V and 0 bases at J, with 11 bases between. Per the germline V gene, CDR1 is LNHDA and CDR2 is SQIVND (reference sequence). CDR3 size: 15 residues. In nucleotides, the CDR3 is TGTGCCAGTAGTGCGGATACCTATAGCAATCAGCCCCAGCATTTT. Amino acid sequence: CASSADTYSNQPQHF.

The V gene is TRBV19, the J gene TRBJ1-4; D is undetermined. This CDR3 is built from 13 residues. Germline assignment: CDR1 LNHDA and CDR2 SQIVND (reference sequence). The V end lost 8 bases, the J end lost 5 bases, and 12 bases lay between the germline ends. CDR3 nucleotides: TGTGCCAGTTCACGGGCAGAAAATGAAAAACTGTTTTTT. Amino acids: CASSRAENEKLFF.

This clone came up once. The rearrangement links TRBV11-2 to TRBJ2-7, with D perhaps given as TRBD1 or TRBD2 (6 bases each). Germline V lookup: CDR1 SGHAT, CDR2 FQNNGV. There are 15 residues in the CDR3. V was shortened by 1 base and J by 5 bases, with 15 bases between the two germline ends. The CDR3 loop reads CASSLGVGGNDEQYF. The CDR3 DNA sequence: TGTGCCAGCAGCTTAGGGGTCGGGGGCAACGACGAGCAGTACTTC.

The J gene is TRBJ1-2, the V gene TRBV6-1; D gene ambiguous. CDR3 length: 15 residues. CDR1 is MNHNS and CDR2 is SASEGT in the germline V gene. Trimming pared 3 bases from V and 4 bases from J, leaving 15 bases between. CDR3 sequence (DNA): TGTGCCAGCAGTGACCTTTACGGCAGATCCTATGGCTACACCTTC. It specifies CASSDLYGRSYGYTF.

The CDR3 DNA follows: TGTGCCAGCAGCTTGGGACAGCAAGAGACCCAGTACTTC. Translating gives CASSLGQQETQYF. The V and J genes are TRBV5-5 and TRBJ2-5, with a tentative D call TRBD1 (5 bases). The V end lost 0 bases, the J end lost 2 bases, and 5 bases lay between the germline ends. The germline CDR1 and CDR2 sequences are SGHKS and YYEKEE (reference sequence). This CDR3 comprises 13 residues.

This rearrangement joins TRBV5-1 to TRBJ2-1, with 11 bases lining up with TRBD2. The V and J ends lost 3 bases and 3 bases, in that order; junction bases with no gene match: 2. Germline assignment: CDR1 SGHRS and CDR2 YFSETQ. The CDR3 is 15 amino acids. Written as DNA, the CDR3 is TGCGCCAGCAGCTCAGGGACTAGCGGCTACAATGAGCAGTTCTTC. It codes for CASSSGTSGYNEQFF.

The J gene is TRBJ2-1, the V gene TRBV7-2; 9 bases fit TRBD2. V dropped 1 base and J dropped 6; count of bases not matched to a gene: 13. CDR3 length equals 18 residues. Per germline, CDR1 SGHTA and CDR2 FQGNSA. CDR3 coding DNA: TGTGCCAGCAGCTTAGGAGGGCCTAGCGGGGTCTTGAGCAATGAGCAGTTCTTC. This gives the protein CASSLGGPSGVLSNEQFF.

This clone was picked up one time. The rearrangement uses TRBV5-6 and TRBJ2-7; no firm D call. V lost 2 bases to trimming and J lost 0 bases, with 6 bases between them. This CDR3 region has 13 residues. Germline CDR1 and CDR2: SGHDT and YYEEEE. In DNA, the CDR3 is TGTGCCAGCAGCTTTTGGGTCTCCTACGAGCAGTACTTC. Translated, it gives CASSFWVSYEQYF.

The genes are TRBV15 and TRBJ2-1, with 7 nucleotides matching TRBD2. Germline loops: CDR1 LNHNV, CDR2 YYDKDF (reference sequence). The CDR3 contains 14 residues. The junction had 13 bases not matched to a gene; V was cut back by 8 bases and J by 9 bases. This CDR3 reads CATPPPRERGEQFF. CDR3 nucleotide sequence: TGTGCCACCCCTCCCCCGCGGGAGAGGGGTGAGCAGTTCTTC.

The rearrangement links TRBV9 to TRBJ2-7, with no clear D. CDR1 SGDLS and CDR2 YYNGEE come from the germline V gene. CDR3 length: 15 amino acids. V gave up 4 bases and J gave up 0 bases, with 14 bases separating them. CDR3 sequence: CASSPRTDHSYEQYF. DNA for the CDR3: TGTGCCAGCAGCCCCCGGACGGATCACTCCTACGAGCAGTACTTC.

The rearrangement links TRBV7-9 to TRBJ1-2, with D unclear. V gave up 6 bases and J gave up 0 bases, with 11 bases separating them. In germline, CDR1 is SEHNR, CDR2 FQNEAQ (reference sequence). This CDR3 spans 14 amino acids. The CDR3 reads CASSSNAANYGYTF. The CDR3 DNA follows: TGTGCCAGCAGTTCCAATGCCGCTAACTATGGCTACACCTTC.

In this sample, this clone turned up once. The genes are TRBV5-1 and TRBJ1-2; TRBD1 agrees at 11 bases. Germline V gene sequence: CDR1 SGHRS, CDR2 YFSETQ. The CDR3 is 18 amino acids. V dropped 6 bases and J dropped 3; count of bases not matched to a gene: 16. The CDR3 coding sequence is TGCGCCAGCAAAGTCCTAACCGGGACAGGGGGTTTCGACTATGGCTACACCTTC. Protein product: CASKVLTGTGGFDYGYTF.

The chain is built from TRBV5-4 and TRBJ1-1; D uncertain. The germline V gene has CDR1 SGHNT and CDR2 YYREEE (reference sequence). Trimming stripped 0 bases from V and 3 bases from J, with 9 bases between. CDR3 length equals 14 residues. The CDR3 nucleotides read TGTGCCAGCAGCTTGGGCGGAGTTCACACTGAAGCTTTCTTT. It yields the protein CASSLGGVHTEAFF.

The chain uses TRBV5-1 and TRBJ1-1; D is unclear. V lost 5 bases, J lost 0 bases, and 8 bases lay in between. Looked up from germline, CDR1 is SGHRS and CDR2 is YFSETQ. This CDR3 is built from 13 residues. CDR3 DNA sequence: TGCGCCAGCAGACTTGGCATGAACACTGAAGCTTTCTTT. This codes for CASRLGMNTEAFF. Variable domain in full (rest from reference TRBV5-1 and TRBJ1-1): KAGVTQTPRYLIKTRGQQVTLSCSPISGHRSVSWYQQTPGQGLQFLFEYFSETQRNKGNFPGRFSGRQFSNSRSEMNVSTLELGDSALYLCASRLGMNTEAFFGQGTRLTVV.

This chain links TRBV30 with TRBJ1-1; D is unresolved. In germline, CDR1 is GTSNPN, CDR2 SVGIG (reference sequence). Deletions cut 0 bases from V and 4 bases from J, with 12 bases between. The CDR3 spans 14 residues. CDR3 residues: CAWSVTGLGTEAFF. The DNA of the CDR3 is TGTGCCTGGAGTGTGACTGGGCTAGGCACTGAAGCTTTCTTT. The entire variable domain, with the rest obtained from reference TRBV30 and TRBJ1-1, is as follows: SQTIHQWPATLVQPVGSPLSLECTVEGTSNPNLYWYRQAAGRGLQLLFYSVGIGQISSEVPQNLSASRPQDRQFILSSKKLLLSDSGFYLCAWSVTGLGTEAFFGQGTRLTVV.

This chain's CDR3 is CASSPSPLAGGPVDEQYF. The CDR3, as DNA: TGCGCCAGCAGCCCCTCGCCCTTAGCGGGAGGGCCAGTGGACGAGCAGTACTTC. This chain joins TRBV5-1 and TRBJ2-7; TRBD2 matches at 11 bases. V trimming: 4 bases; J trimming: 5 bases; junction bases outside the gene matches: 17. CDR3 size: 18 residues. Per the germline V gene, CDR1 is SGHRS and CDR2 is YFSETQ. The entire variable domain, with the rest obtained from reference TRBV5-1 and TRBJ2-7, is as follows: KAGVTQTPRYLIKTRGQQVTLSCSPISGHRSVSWYQQTPGQGLQFLFEYFSETQRNKGNFPGRFSGRQFSNSRSEMNVSTLELGDSALYLCASSPSPLAGGPVDEQYFGPGTRLTVT.

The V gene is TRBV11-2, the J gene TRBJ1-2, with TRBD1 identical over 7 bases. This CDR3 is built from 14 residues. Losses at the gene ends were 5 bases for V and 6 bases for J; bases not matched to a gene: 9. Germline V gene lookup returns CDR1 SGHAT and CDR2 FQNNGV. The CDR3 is CASSPEGQFHGYTF. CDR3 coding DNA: TGTGCCAGCAGCCCCGAGGGACAGTTCCATGGCTACACCTTC.

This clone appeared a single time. The CDR3 protein is CASSQGRTSYEQYF. The CDR3 bases are TGTGCCAGCAGCCAGGGGAGGACCTCCTACGAGCAGTACTTC. V gene TRBV11-3 combines with J gene TRBJ2-7, with D perhaps assigned TRBD1 or TRBD2 (6 bases each). Germline V gene data show CDR1 as SGHNT and CDR2 as YENEEA. This CDR3 has 14 amino acids. Trimming removed 5 bases from V and 0 bases from J, with 11 bases in between.

The CDR3 bases are TGTGCCAGTAGTAATAGCCGAGGAACCTATGGGTCCTACAATGAGCAGTTCTTC. It codes for CASSNSRGTYGSYNEQFF. This chain connects TRBV19 to TRBJ2-1, with unresolved D. CDR1 is LNHDA, CDR2 SQIVND, per germline (reference sequence). Trimming took off 4 bases at V and 1 base at J, with 20 bases between the two ends. CDR3 length: 18 residues.

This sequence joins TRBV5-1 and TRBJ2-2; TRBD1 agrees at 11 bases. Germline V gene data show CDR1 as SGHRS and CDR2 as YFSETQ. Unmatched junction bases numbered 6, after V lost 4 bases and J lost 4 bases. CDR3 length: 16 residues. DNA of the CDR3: TGCGCCAGCAGCCCCCGGGACAGGGGGATCACCGGGGAGCTGTTTTTT. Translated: CASSPRDRGITGELFF.

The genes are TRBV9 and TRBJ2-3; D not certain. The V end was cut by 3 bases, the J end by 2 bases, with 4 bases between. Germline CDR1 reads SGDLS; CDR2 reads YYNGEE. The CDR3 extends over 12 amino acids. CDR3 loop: CASSGDTDTQYF. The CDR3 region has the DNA TGTGCCAGCAGCGGAGACACAGATACGCAGTATTTT.

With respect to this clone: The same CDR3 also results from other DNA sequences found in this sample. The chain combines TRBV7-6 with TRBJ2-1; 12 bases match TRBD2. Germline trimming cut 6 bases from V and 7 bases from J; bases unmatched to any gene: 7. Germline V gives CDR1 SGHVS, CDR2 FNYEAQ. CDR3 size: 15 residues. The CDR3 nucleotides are TGTGCCAGCAGTCTAGGACTAGCGGGAAATAATGAGCAGTTCTTC. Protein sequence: CASSLGLAGNNEQFF.

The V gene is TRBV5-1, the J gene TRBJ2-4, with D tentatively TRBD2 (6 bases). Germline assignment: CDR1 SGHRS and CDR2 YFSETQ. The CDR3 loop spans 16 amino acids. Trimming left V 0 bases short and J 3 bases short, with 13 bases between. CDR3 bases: TGCGCCAGCAGCTTGGGGATGGGGGGTGGCAAAAACATTCAGTACTTC. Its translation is CASSLGMGGGKNIQYF.

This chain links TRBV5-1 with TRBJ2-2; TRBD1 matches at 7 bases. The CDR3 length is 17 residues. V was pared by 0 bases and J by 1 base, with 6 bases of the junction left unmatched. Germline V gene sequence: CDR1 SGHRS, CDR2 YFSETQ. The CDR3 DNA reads TGCGCCAGCAGCTTGGCCGGCGCAGGGGGGAACACCGGGGAGCTGTTTTTT. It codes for CASSLAGAGGNTGELFF. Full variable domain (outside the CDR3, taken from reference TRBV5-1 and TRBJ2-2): KAGVTQTPRYLIKTRGQQVTLSCSPISGHRSVSWYQQTPGQGLQFLFEYFSETQRNKGNFPGRFSGRQFSNSRSEMNVSTLELGDSALYLCASSLAGAGGNTGELFFGEGSRLTVL.